This T cell receptor beta chain comes out of a study of Graves' ophthalmopathy and Graves' hyperthyroidism. Trimming shortened V by 0 bases and J by 9 bases, and 13 bases separated the two germline ends. CDR3 size: 14 residues. Germline CDR1 and CDR2: SGHRS and YFSETQ. Amplified TCR beta CDR3 regions were obtained using RNA transcripts as template. First-round RT-PCR used HTBI primers; second-round multiplex PCR followed. TCRdb redid the calling of the multiplex PCR reads with MiXCR, one entry per CDR3 protein. The sample yields around 1,000,000 distinct CDR3 sequences, about 36% seen once. The source material was peripheral blood or thyroid tissue (not recorded which). This sequence originates from an adult man with Graves' hyperthyroidism. The chain recombines TRBV5-1 with TRBJ1-5; D gene uncertain. CDR3 in amino acids: CASSLEPLRPPQHF. The CDR3 DNA follows: TGCGCCAGCAGCTTGGAACCTTTAAGACCGCCCCAGCATTTT. Full variable domain (missing parts from reference TRBV5-1 and TRBJ1-5): KAGVTQTPRYLIKTRGQQVTLSCSPISGHRSVSWYQQTPGQGLQFLFEYFSETQRNKGNFPGRFSGRQFSNSRSEMNVSTLELGDSALYLCASSLEPLRPPQHFGDGTRLSIL.